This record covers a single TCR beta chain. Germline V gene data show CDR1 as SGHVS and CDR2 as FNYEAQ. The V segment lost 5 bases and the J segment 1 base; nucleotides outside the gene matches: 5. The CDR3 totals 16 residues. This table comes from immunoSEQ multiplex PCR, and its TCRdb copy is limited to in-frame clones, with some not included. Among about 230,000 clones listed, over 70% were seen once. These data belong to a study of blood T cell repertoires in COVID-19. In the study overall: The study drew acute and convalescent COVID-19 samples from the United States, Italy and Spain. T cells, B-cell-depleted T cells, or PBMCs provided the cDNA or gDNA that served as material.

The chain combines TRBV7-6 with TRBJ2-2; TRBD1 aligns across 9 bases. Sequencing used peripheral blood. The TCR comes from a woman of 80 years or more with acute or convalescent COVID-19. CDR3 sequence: CASSQDRGRNTGELFF. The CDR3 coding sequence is TGTGCCAGCAGCCAGGACAGGGGAAGGAACACCGGGGAGCTGTTTTTT. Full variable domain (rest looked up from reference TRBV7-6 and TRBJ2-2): GAGVSQSPRYKVTKRGQDVALRCDPISGHVSLYWYRQALGQGPEFLTYFNYEAQQDKSGLPNDRFSAERPEGSISTLTIQRTEQRDSAMYRCASSQDRGRNTGELFFGEGSRLTVL.